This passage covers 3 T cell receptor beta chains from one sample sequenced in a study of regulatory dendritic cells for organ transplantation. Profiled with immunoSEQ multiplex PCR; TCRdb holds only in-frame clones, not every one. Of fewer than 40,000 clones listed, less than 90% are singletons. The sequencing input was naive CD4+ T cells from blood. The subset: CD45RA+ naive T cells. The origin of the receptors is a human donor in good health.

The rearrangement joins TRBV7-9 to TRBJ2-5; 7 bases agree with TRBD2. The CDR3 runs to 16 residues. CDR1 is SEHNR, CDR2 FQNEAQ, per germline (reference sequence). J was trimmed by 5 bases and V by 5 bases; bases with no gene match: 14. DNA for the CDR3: TGTGCCAGCAGCCATCCGCCTGGGGCGGGGGTCGAGACCCAGTACTTC. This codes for CASSHPPGAGVETQYF.

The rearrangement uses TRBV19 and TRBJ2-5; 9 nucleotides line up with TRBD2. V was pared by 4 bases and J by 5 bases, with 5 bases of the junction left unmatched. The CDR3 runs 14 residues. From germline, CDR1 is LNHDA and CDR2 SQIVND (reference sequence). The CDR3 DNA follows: TGTGCCAGTAGTAGGCGGGAGGGCCTGGAGACCCAGTACTTC. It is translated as CASSRREGLETQYF.

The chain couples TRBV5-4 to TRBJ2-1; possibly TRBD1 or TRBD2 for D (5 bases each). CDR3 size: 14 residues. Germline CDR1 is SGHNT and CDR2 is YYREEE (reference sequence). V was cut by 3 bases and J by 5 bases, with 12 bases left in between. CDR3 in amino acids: CASSSRGPNNEQFF. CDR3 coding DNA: TGTGCCAGCAGCTCTAGGGGACCGAACAATGAGCAGTTCTTC.